The 20 T cell receptor beta chains below come from one sample, sequenced in a study of CD8 T cells in Susac syndrome. Random-hexamer reverse transcription was applied to about 0.45 to 1 ug RNA. Via MiXCR, TCRdb re-called the immunoSEQ multiplex PCR reads, giving one row per CDR3 protein. The sample contains just over 150,000 distinct CDR3 sequences, about 95% of which appear only once. Input material: CD8+ T cells from PBMCs. Receptor source: a human donor with multiple sclerosis.

The V call is TRBV5-1, the J call TRBJ1-2; D not resolved. This CDR3 is 15 amino acids long. Germline V gene data show CDR1 as SGHRS and CDR2 as YFSETQ. V lost 0 bases and J lost 5, with 14 bases in between. The CDR3, as DNA: TGCGCCAGCAGCTTGGAGGGAGGCCCTTGGTATGGCTACACCTTC. This codes for CASSLEGGPWYGYTF.

In this sample, this clonotype turned up once. CDR3 protein: CASSWSAAIDLQYF. In DNA, the CDR3 is TGTGCCAGCAGCTGGAGCGCAGCTATTGACCTTCAGTACTTC. The gene calls are TRBV5-6 and TRBJ2-4; unclear D gene. V was clipped by 3 bases and J by 11 bases, with 18 bases between them. CDR3 size: 14 residues. Germline values: CDR1 SGHDT, CDR2 YYEEEE.

The rearrangement uses TRBV9 and TRBJ1-1; D gene uncertain. V dropped 0 bases and J dropped 0 bases, with 15 bases sitting between them. Looked up from germline, CDR1 is SGDLS and CDR2 is YYNGEE. The CDR3 has 17 residues. In nucleotides, the CDR3 is TGTGCCAGCAGCGTAGCACGCGTGCCAACTCTGAACACTGAAGCTTTCTTT. Protein sequence: CASSVARVPTLNTEAFF.

The rearrangement links TRBV3-1 to TRBJ2-5; D ambiguous. Germline V gives CDR1 LGHDT, CDR2 YNNKEL (reference sequence). V was trimmed by 4 bases and J by 3 bases, leaving 15 bases between them. This CDR3 has 15 residues. This chain's CDR3 is CASSLQVTQKETQYF. CDR3 DNA sequence: TGTGCCAGCAGCCTACAAGTGACTCAGAAAGAGACCCAGTACTTC.

This chain uses TRBV7-9 with TRBJ2-5, with D tentatively TRBD1 or TRBD2 (6 bases each). Germline CDR1 reads SEHNR; CDR2 reads FQNEAQ (reference sequence). The CDR3 loop spans 14 amino acids. V was clipped by 5 bases and J by 4 bases, with 14 bases between them. The DNA for the CDR3 is TGTGCCAGCAGCACCGCTGGGGGGCTAGAGACCCAGTACTTC. Residues: CASSTAGGLETQYF.

The V gene is TRBV15, the J gene TRBJ1-1; tentatively, D is TRBD1 (5 bases). Germline V gene sequence: CDR1 LNHNV, CDR2 YYDKDF (reference sequence). With 3 bases removed from V and 0 bases from J, the gap between germline ends came to 17 bases. This CDR3 has 17 amino acids. CDR3 in amino acids: CATSRQGPGRMNTEAFF. CDR3 DNA: TGTGCCACCAGCAGGCAGGGACCGGGACGGATGAACACTGAAGCTTTCTTT.

The chain employs TRBV6-5 and TRBJ2-1; D is uncertain. The CDR3 totals 18 residues. V lost 4 bases and J 6 bases, leaving 25 bases between the germline ends. Germline V lookup: CDR1 MNHEY, CDR2 SVGAGI. For the CDR3, the DNA is TGTGCCAGCAGTTTATTTCGTGTTGTCGGAGCCGAAGGCAATGAGCAGTTCTTC. This translates into CASSLFRVVGAEGNEQFF.

The chain is built from TRBV7-9 and TRBJ2-1; the match to TRBD2 covers 8 bases. Unmatched junction bases numbered 8, after V lost 4 bases and J lost 6 bases. CDR3 length: 15 residues. Per germline, CDR1 SEHNR and CDR2 FQNEAQ (reference sequence). This CDR3 reads CASSWNSGNLNEQFF. DNA of the CDR3: TGTGCCAGCAGCTGGAATAGCGGGAACCTCAATGAGCAGTTCTTC.

J is TRBJ2-6 and V is TRBV4-1, with TRBD1 as a possible D gene (7 bases). The CDR3 loop spans 18 amino acids. V dropped 1 base and J dropped 2 bases, with 15 bases sitting between them. Germline lookup yields CDR1 MGHRA and CDR2 YSYEKL. The CDR3 loop is CASSQGAGGGTGANVLTF. In nucleotides, the CDR3 is TGCGCCAGCAGCCAAGGGGCAGGGGGAGGAACTGGGGCCAACGTCCTGACTTTC.

This chain uses TRBV30 with TRBJ1-1, with a tentative D call TRBD1 (6 bases). V lost 4 bases, J lost 8 bases, and 17 bases lay in between. Germline V gene sequence: CDR1 GTSNPN, CDR2 SVGIG (reference sequence). CDR3 size: 13 residues. The CDR3 DNA follows: TGTGCCTGGACCCGACAGGTTCCTCAAGAAGCTTTCTTT. Its translation: CAWTRQVPQEAFF.

V and J are TRBV29-1 and TRBJ2-5, with 14 bases identical to TRBD2. The J segment lost 8 bases and the V segment lost 7 bases, leaving 9 bases of the junction unmatched. Germline values: CDR1 SQVTM, CDR2 ANQGSEA. The CDR3 runs to 14 residues. DNA of the CDR3: TGCAGCGCCCCGCCCGGGACTAGCGGGGGCACCCAGTACTTC. Translated, it gives CSAPPGTSGGTQYF. Full variable domain (outside the CDR3, taken from reference TRBV29-1 and TRBJ2-5): SAVISQKPSRDICQRGTSLTIQCQVDSQVTMMFWYRQQPGQSLTLIATANQGSEATYESGFVIDKFPISRPNLTFSTLTVSNMSPEDSSIYLCSAPPGTSGGTQYFGPGTRLLVL.

V usage is TRBV2 and J usage is TRBJ2-1; D call uncertain. In germline, CDR1 is SNHLY, CDR2 FYNNEI. The CDR3 consists of 13 residues. Trimming stripped 2 bases from V and 6 bases from J, with 8 bases between. The CDR3 coding sequence is TGTGCCAGCAGTGAAAGACAAAGCAATGAGCAGTTCTTC. As protein: CASSERQSNEQFF.

The chain couples TRBV3-1 to TRBJ2-5, with 11 bases lining up with TRBD2. The length of the CDR3 is 18 residues. Germline CDR1 reads LGHDT; CDR2 reads YNNKEL (reference sequence). With V trimmed by 4 bases and J by 3 bases, 13 bases remained unmatched. CDR3 in DNA: TGTGCCAGCAGCCTCCAAAGCTCCCAACTAGCGGGGGAAGAGACCCAGTACTTC. This sequence encodes CASSLQSSQLAGEETQYF.

The V gene is TRBV10-2, the J gene TRBJ2-7; 7 nucleotides agree with TRBD2. The junction had 14 bases not matched to a gene; V was cut back by 6 bases and J by 6 bases. The CDR3 is 15 amino acids. Germline V gives CDR1 WSHSY, CDR2 SAAADI. The CDR3 sequence is CASSETGAGVVEQYF. The CDR3 DNA sequence: TGCGCCAGCAGCGAAACGGGCGCGGGGGTTGTCGAGCAGTACTTC.

The gene calls are TRBV29-1 and TRBJ1-1; D call uncertain. The germline V gene has CDR1 SQVTM and CDR2 ANQGSEA. The V end lost 8 bases, the J end lost 6 bases, and 13 bases lay between the germline ends. The CDR3 loop spans 11 amino acids. This CDR3 is CSTWVGAEAFF. CDR3 sequence (DNA): TGCAGCACCTGGGTCGGCGCTGAAGCTTTCTTT.

The chain uses TRBV9 and TRBJ2-7, with a possible D match to TRBD2 (5 bases). This CDR3 comprises 14 residues. Germline values: CDR1 SGDLS, CDR2 YYNGEE. Trimming removed 2 bases from V and 2 bases from J, with 11 bases in between. CDR3 sequence reads: CASSVGVLTYEQYF. Here the CDR3 DNA reads TGTGCCAGCAGCGTCGGGGTTCTTACCTACGAGCAGTACTTC.

This sequence joins TRBV19 and TRBJ1-1; 8 bases agree with TRBD1. From germline, CDR1 is LNHDA and CDR2 SQIVND (reference sequence). V lost 10 bases to trimming and J lost 5 bases; unmatched junction nucleotides: 6. This CDR3 has 12 residues. CDR3 sequence: CATRQGSTEAFF. The DNA of the CDR3 is TGTGCCACCCGACAGGGGTCGACTGAAGCTTTCTTT.

This clonotype is a singleton in its sample. CDR3 sequence reads: CASSYAGPRDIQYF. In DNA form, the CDR3 reads TGTGCCAGCAGTTACGCGGGGCCGAGGGACATTCAGTACTTC. The V gene is TRBV6-5, the J gene TRBJ2-4; weak D call: TRBD2 (6 bases). CDR1 MNHEY and CDR2 SVGAGI come from the germline V gene. The length of the CDR3 is 14 residues. Trimming stripped 2 bases from V and 8 bases from J, with 13 bases between.

The chain uses TRBV12-3 or TRBV12-4 and TRBJ1-5; D is undetermined. This CDR3 contains 12 residues. V lost 2 bases to trimming and J lost 5 bases, with 4 bases between them. DNA of the CDR3: TGTGCCAGCAGTTTAAGCGATCAGCCCCAGCATTTT. This gives the protein CASSLSDQPQHF.

This clonotype occurred once. A read error may account for a junction end that differs from germline. V gene TRBV12-3 or TRBV12-4 combines with J gene TRBJ2-1; D not certain. This CDR3 region has 13 residues. The CDR3 here is CASSLSVDNEQFF. The CDR3 DNA follows: TGCGCCAGCAGTTTATCCGTTGACAATGAGCAGTTCTTC.